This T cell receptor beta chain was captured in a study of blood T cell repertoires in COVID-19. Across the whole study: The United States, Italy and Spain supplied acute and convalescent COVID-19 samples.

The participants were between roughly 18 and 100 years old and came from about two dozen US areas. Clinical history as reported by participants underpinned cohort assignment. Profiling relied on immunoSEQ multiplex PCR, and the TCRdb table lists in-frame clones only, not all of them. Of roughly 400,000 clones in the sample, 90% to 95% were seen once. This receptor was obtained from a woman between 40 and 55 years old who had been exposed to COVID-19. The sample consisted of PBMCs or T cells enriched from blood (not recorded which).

The CDR3 sequence is CASSQDPGNEAFF. The DNA for the CDR3 is TGTGCCAGCAGCCAAGACCCCGGGAATGAAGCTTTCTTT. This sequence joins TRBV3-1 (or the pseudogene TRBV3-2) and TRBJ1-1; D unresolved. Germline assignment: CDR1 LGHDT and CDR2 YNNKEL (reference sequence). The CDR3 has 13 residues. Deletions cut 0 bases from V and 7 bases from J, with 9 bases between.